The source of this T cell receptor (beta chain) is a study of T cells in Graves' hyperthyroidism and ophthalmopathy. Looking at the study overall: Any treatment followed the collection of peripheral blood at initial diagnosis.

Stable disease denoted Graves' hyperthyroidism without ophthalmopathy progression within 18 months. Using RNA transcripts as the source, TCR beta CDR3 regions were amplified. HTBI primers were the set used in a first-round RT-PCR of the TCR CDR3. TCRdb independently ran MiXCR on the multiplex PCR reads; one entry per CDR3 protein. The sample has 350,000 to 450,000 distinct CDR3 sequences, 11% to 15% seen once. In this sample, this clonotype turned up many times. Antigen specificity is unknown. Whole-study results and caveats: Model predictions of ophthalmopathy came a median approximately 6 months before onset.

V was cut by 2 bases and J by 0 bases, with 8 bases left in between. Germline V lookup: CDR1 SNHLY, CDR2 FYNNEI. This CDR3 is built from 14 residues. The receptor's source is a woman aged 55-75 years with Graves' hyperthyroidism. Sequences were obtained from blood. J is TRBJ2-7 and V is TRBV2; D remains ambiguous. CDR3 nucleotides: TGTGCCAGCAGTGAACAGAGGAGCTCCTACGAGCAGTACTTC. Residues: CASSEQRSSYEQYF.